This T cell receptor (beta chain) was sequenced in a study of Ad26.COV2.S vaccination and SARS-CoV-2 variants. Study findings and constraints: Non-spike TCR breadth did not differ much between vaccine and placebo recipients. Vaccine recipients showed a spike-specific TCR breadth that was higher than in placebo recipients. Estimates derived from TCR breadth and depth analyses may have underestimated total T cell responses.

Germline V CDR1 and CDR2: LGHNT, FRNRAP. Trimming took off 3 bases at V and 6 bases at J, with 18 bases between the two ends. This CDR3 spans 15 amino acids. Comments on this clone: The antigen is unknown.

TCRdb's copy holds only in-frame clones and misses some; the assay was immunoSEQ multiplex PCR. There are approximately 340,000 clones in the sample; 90% to 95% occur only once, and 3.5% to 4.5% lies in the top ten. The chain uses TRBV12-5 and TRBJ2-7; D is uncertain. This receptor was identified in a human donor who had recovered from COVID-19. The source material was peripheral blood, sampled after recovery from COVID-19. CDR3 residues: CASGFGASPKTEQYF. CDR3 DNA: TGTGCTAGTGGTTTCGGTGCCTCACCTAAAACCGAGCAGTACTTC. Filled out from reference TRBV12-5 and TRBJ2-7, the complete variable domain reads DARVTQTPRHKVTEMGQEVTMRCQPILGHNTVFWYRQTMMQGLELLAYFRNRAPLDDSGMPKDRFSAEMPDATLATLKIQPSEPRDSAVYFCASGFGASPKTEQYFGPGTRLTVT.